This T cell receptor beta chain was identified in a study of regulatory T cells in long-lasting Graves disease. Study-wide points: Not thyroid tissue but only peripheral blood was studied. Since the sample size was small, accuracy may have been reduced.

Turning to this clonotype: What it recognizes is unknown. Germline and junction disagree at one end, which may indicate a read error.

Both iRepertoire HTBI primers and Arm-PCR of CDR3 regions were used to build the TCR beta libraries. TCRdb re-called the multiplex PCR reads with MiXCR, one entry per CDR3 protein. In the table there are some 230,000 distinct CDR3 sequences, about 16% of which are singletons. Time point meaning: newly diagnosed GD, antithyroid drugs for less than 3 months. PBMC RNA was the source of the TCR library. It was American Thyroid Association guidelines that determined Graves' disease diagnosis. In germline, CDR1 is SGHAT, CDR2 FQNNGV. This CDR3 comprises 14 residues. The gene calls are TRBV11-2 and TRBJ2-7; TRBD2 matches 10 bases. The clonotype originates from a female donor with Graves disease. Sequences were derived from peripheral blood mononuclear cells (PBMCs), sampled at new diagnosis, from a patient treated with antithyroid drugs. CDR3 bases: TGTGCCAGCAGCCCGGGACTAGCGTCCTGCGAGCAGTACTTC. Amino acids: CASSPGLASCEQYF.